What follows are 21 T cell receptor beta chains derived from one specimen sequenced in a study of shared clonotypes between healthy human individuals. Sequencing used immunoSEQ multiplex PCR; TCRdb keeps in-frame clones, though not all of them. The sample lists about 490,000 clones, over 60% seen once, with over 10% in the top ten. Sequenced material: PBMCs. The receptors originated from a woman in her thirties or forties in good health. Some clones in this sample may be carry-over from other donors' samples.

This clone was counted between two and nine times. V is TRBV11-3 and J is TRBJ2-2; the D is unclear. Trimming left V 5 bases short and J 2 bases short, with 6 bases between. The germline V gene has CDR1 SGHNT and CDR2 YENEEA. The CDR3 runs to 13 residues. The CDR3 DNA sequence: TGTGCCAGCAGCCTAGTTAACACCGGGGAGCTGTTTTTT. Translated, it gives CASSLVNTGELFF. The complete variable domain, with remaining parts taken from reference TRBV11-3 and TRBJ2-2, reads EAGVVQSPRYKIIEKKQPVAFWCNPISGHNTLYWYLQNLGQGPELLIRYENEEAVDDSQLPKDRFSAERLKGVDSTLKIQPAELGDSAVYLCASSLVNTGELFFGEGSRLTVL.

J is TRBJ1-5 and V is TRBV7-2, with D unresolved. V gave up 2 bases and J gave up 7 bases, with 12 bases separating them. Germline loops: CDR1 SGHTA, CDR2 FQGNSA. The CDR3 loop spans 14 amino acids. CDR3 region: CASSLSIRGQPQHF. In DNA form, the CDR3 reads TGTGCCAGCAGCTTATCGATTCGAGGGCAGCCCCAGCATTTT.

The rearrangement uses TRBV14 and TRBJ2-2; 13 bases are shared with TRBD2. CDR3 length: 17 residues. Losses at the gene ends were 3 bases for V and 6 bases for J; bases not matched to a gene: 7. The V gene's germline CDR1 is SGHDN and CDR2 FVKESK. CDR3 region: CASSHLRTSGRAGELFF. CDR3 coding DNA: TGTGCCAGCAGCCACCTCAGGACTAGCGGGAGAGCCGGGGAGCTGTTTTTT.

V gene TRBV6-1 combines with J gene TRBJ1-5; 11 bases are a match to TRBD1. Germline CDR1 MNHNS, CDR2 SASEGT. The CDR3 consists of 17 residues. The V segment lost 4 bases and the J segment 4 bases; nucleotides outside the gene matches: 9. In DNA, the CDR3 is TGTGCCAGCAGTGGATCCTGGGGGACAGGGGGTAATCAGCCCCAGCATTTT. Protein: CASSGSWGTGGNQPQHF.

V and J are TRBV4-2 and TRBJ2-1, with a weak D call TRBD2 (6 bases). Per germline, CDR1 LGHNA and CDR2 YNFKEQ. Trimming pared 4 bases from V and 6 bases from J, leaving 16 bases between. The CDR3 is 15 amino acids. CDR3 coding DNA: TGTGCCAGCAGCCCTAGTTGGGGGGTTGGCAATGAGCAGTTCTTC. Its protein is CASSPSWGVGNEQFF.

The chain joins TRBV9 to TRBJ2-1; 7 bases line up with TRBD2. Per the germline V gene, CDR1 is SGDLS and CDR2 is YYNGEE. This CDR3 is 16 amino acids long. V trimming: 4 bases; J trimming: 5 bases; junction bases outside the gene matches: 12. CDR3 protein: CASSPQSAGAHNEQFF. CDR3 nucleotides: TGTGCCAGCAGCCCGCAATCGGCGGGAGCCCACAATGAGCAGTTCTTC.

The chain employs TRBV7-8 and TRBJ1-5; 7 positions agree with TRBD1. Unmatched junction bases numbered 8, after V lost 5 bases and J lost 7 bases. Looked up from germline, CDR1 is SGHVS and CDR2 is FQNEAQ. This CDR3 has 14 amino acids. The CDR3 DNA follows: TGTGCCAGCAGCCCCTCGGACAGGAGCCAGCCCCAGCATTTT. It is translated as CASSPSDRSQPQHF.

This clone was picked up one time. The gene calls are TRBV5-4 and TRBJ2-7; TRBD1 matches 9 bases. V lost 4 bases to trimming and J lost 5 bases; unmatched junction nucleotides: 7. Germline V gene data show CDR1 as SGHNT and CDR2 as YYREEE (reference sequence). The CDR3 totals 14 residues. The CDR3 DNA reads as TGTGCCAGCAGCCCCGGACAGGGGCATGACGAGCAGTACTTC. It specifies CASSPGQGHDEQYF.

The chain employs TRBV5-6 and TRBJ2-7, with 11 bases lining up with TRBD1. Germline CDR1 reads SGHDT; CDR2 reads YYEEEE. This CDR3 is 15 amino acids long. The J segment lost 3 bases and the V segment lost 0 bases, leaving 2 bases of the junction unmatched. The CDR3 DNA is TGTGCCAGCAGCTTGGCCGGGACAGGGGGCTACGAGCAGTACTTC. Translating gives CASSLAGTGGYEQYF.

This clone has only a few counts. This sequence joins TRBV4-3 and TRBJ2-4; D is ambiguous. The CDR3 loop spans 15 amino acids. CDR1 and CDR2 from the germline V gene are LGHNA and YSLEER. Trimming took off 4 bases at V and 3 bases at J, with 13 bases between the two ends. CDR3 sequence: CASSPVALGKNIQYF. The CDR3 DNA follows: TGCGCCAGCAGCCCCGTGGCGCTAGGCAAAAACATTCAGTACTTC.

The V gene is TRBV7-8, the J gene TRBJ2-2; 8 nucleotides align to TRBD1. The CDR3 spans 13 residues. V dropped 5 bases and J dropped 5; count of bases not matched to a gene: 1. Germline loops: CDR1 SGHVS, CDR2 FQNEAQ. CDR3 sequence reads: CASSRQGTGELFF. Here the CDR3 DNA reads TGTGCCAGCAGCAGACAGGGGACCGGGGAGCTGTTTTTT. The full variable domain, completed using reference TRBV7-8 and TRBJ2-2, is GAGVSQSPRYKVAKRGQDVALRCDPISGHVSLFWYQQALGQGPEFLTYFQNEAQLDKSGLPSDRFFAERPEGSVSTLKIQRTQQEDSAVYLCASSRQGTGELFFGEGSRLTVL.

The V and J genes are TRBV28 and TRBJ2-7, with D perhaps matching TRBD1 or TRBD2 (5 bases each). V was trimmed by 8 bases and J by 0 bases, leaving 14 bases between them. Germline-derived CDR1 and CDR2 are MDHEN and SYDVKM. This CDR3 contains 14 residues. CDR3 in amino acids: CASHPGGTSYEQYF. The CDR3 coding sequence is TGTGCCAGCCACCCCGGTGGGACCTCCTACGAGCAGTACTTC.

V is TRBV30 and J is TRBJ2-7; TRBD2 aligns across 8 bases. With V trimmed by 2 bases and J by 7 bases, 4 bases remained unmatched. The length of the CDR3 is 12 residues. Germline lookup yields CDR1 GTSNPN and CDR2 SVGIG (reference sequence). CDR3 sequence: CAWSPTSGEQYF. Written as DNA, the CDR3 is TGTGCCTGGAGTCCCACTAGCGGAGAGCAGTACTTC.

This chain connects TRBV9 to TRBJ2-1; possible D gene TRBD1, 6 bases. Trimming removed 3 bases at V and 7 bases at J, with 11 bases between. CDR1 SGDLS and CDR2 YYNGEE come from the germline V gene. There are 13 residues in the CDR3. In DNA, the CDR3 is TGTGCCAGCAGCGCGGGACAACTGAATGAGCAGTTCTTC. Protein product: CASSAGQLNEQFF.

This clone was counted a few times. The chain combines TRBV27 with TRBJ2-7; possibly TRBD2 for D (5 bases). The germline V gene has CDR1 MNHEY and CDR2 SMNVEV (reference sequence). There are 15 residues in the CDR3. V lost 9 bases and J 2 bases, leaving 20 bases between the germline ends. The CDR3 DNA reads TGTGCCAGTCCAGAGGGCAGGCGCCCCCCCTACGAGCAGTACTTC. This gives the protein CASPEGRRPPYEQYF.

The V and J genes are TRBV11-2 and TRBJ1-1; D unclear. CDR1 and CDR2 from the germline V gene are SGHAT and FQNNGV. The length of the CDR3 is 14 residues. V lost 1 base to trimming and J lost 2 bases, with 8 bases between them. As DNA, the CDR3 is TGTGCCAGCAGCTTAGGGTACCGAAACACTGAAGCTTTCTTT. Translating gives CASSLGYRNTEAFF.

Worth noting for this clone: Additional DNA sequences in this sample encode the identical CDR3. The rearrangement uses TRBV27 and TRBJ1-1, with D perhaps TRBD1 (5 bases). In germline, CDR1 is MNHEY, CDR2 SMNVEV (reference sequence). The germline V and J ends were trimmed by 3 bases and 0 bases, with 5 bases remaining between them. The CDR3 spans 13 residues. CDR3 sequence (DNA): TGTGCCAGCAGTTTGACAGTGAACACTGAAGCTTTCTTT. The encoded protein is CASSLTVNTEAFF.

For this clone: A far bigger clonotype differs at one base, so this is likely a read error. This chain connects TRBV30 to TRBJ1-2; tentatively, D is TRBD1 (5 bases). The CDR3 extends over 13 amino acids. Germline V lookup: CDR1 GTSNPN, CDR2 SVGIG (reference sequence). CDR3 coding DNA: TGTGTCTGGAGTAGGACAAGGGAGGGTGGCTACACCTTC. It encodes CVWSRTREGGYTF.

For the CDR3, the DNA is TGTGCCAGCTCACGACTACGTGAGGGGAAGGGTGAGGACAACAATGAGCAGTTCTTC. Residues: CASSRLREGKGEDNNEQFF. This chain uses TRBV18 with TRBJ2-1; D may be TRBD1 or TRBD2 (5 bases each). Trimming left V 4 bases short and J 5 bases short, with 27 bases between. The CDR3 sequence is 19 residues long. CDR1 and CDR2 from the germline V gene are KGHSH and LQKENI.

The table lists this clone with a count of one. V gene TRBV5-1 combines with J gene TRBJ2-1; D assignment may be TRBD1 or TRBD2 (5 bases each). V was cut by 4 bases and J by 7 bases, with 18 bases left in between. Germline V CDR1 and CDR2: SGHRS, YFSETQ. The CDR3 loop spans 15 amino acids. CDR3 DNA: TGCGCCAGCAGCAAGGCCGGGACGCCGGGGAATGAGCAGTTCTTC. Translation: CASSKAGTPGNEQFF.

In nucleotides, the CDR3 is TGCGCCAGCAGCTTGGGTACAGGGGACACTGAAGCTTTCTTT. It codes for CASSLGTGDTEAFF. The J gene is TRBJ1-1, the V gene TRBV5-1, with 7 bases fitting TRBD1. J lost 3 bases, V lost 0 bases, and 2 bases had no gene match. The V gene's germline CDR1 is SGHRS and CDR2 YFSETQ. CDR3 size: 14 residues. Together with reference TRBV5-1 and TRBJ1-1, the CDR3 gives the full variable domain: KAGVTQTPRYLIKTRGQQVTLSCSPISGHRSVSWYQQTPGQGLQFLFEYFSETQRNKGNFPGRFSGRQFSNSRSEMNVSTLELGDSALYLCASSLGTGDTEAFFGQGTRLTVV.